Listed below are T cell receptor beta chains from one sample, sequenced in a study of blood T cell repertoires in COVID-19. Assay: immunoSEQ multiplex PCR; the TCRdb copy retains only in-frame clones and omits some. Among tens of thousands of clones, approximately 83% were seen once, and the ten largest hold under 3%. The sequenced sample was peripheral blood. The receptors were sampled from a woman of 80 years or more with acute or convalescent COVID-19. CDR3s include the opening cysteine and the closing phenylalanine or tryptophan. A D gene is named only where the DNA matches it firmly. Not all rows give a size; the values are once, few, many and, for expanded clones, a class.

V,D,J,size,DNA,CDR3
TRBV6-5,NA,TRBJ2-7,NA,TGTGCCAGCAGTTACTCGGGGGGTATAAGCTCCTACGAGCAGTACTTC,CASSYSGGISSYEQYF
TRBV6-5,NA,TRBJ1-1,NA,TGTGCCAGCAGACGCGAGGCCAGGAACACTGAAGCTTTCTTT,CASRREARNTEAFF
TRBV18,NA,TRBJ1-5,NA,TGTGCCAGCTCACCGGGGTTTGAGGGGACCAGGGGTCAGCCCCAGCATTTT,CASSPGFEGTRGQPQHF
TRBV15,TRBD2,TRBJ2-1,NA,TGTGCCACCAGCAGAGAATCTAGCGGGGGATATGAGCAGTTCTTC,CATSRESSGGYEQFF
TRBV5-1,NA,TRBJ1-1,NA,TGCGCCAGCAGCTTGACGGCGGGGAACACTGAAGCTTTCTTT,CASSLTAGNTEAFF
TRBV19,NA,TRBJ1-1,once,TGTGCCAGTAGTATATCATCAGGGAGGACTGAAGCTTTCTTT,CASSISSGRTEAFF
TRBV27,NA,TRBJ2-3,NA,TGTGCCAGCAGCCCACGAGGCACAGATACGCAGTATTTT,CASSPRGTDTQYF
TRBV24-1,NA,TRBJ1-2,few,TGTGCCACCAGTGACCCTCATCAAGGAGAAAACTATGGCTACACCTTC,CATSDPHQGENYGYTF
TRBV19,NA,TRBJ1-3,NA,TGTGCCAGTAGTATAGGCGGCAGACTTGTCTCTGGAAACACCATATATTTT,CASSIGGRLVSGNTIYF
TRBV5-1,TRBD1,TRBJ2-7,NA,TGCGCCAGCAGCCTTACAGGGGTTGTGTCCTACGAGCAGTACTTC,CASSLTGVVSYEQYF
TRBV28,NA,TRBJ2-5,NA,TGTGCCAGCAATCCGGGTATCCAAGAGACCCAGTACTTC,CASNPGIQETQYF
TRBV29-1,NA,TRBJ2-1,NA,TGCAGCGTTGATCGACAGACGCTTATTACAGGGTCAAAAGAGCAGTTCTTC,CSVDRQTLITGSKEQFF
TRBV5-4,TRBD1,TRBJ1-1,NA,TGTGCCAGCAGCACGGGCCCGGACAGGGGGACTGAAGCTTTCTTT,CASSTGPDRGTEAFF
TRBV5-1,NA,TRBJ2-3,NA,TGCGCCAGCAGCTTCACTACCGGAGCCACAGATACGCAGTATTTT,CASSFTTGATDTQYF